This T cell receptor beta chain was identified in a study of human T cells and chemical hapten exposure. Looking at the study overall: 0.01% DPC was applied to the upper back in patch tests, which were read at 6 days. Study-wide findings and caveats: TCRs whose frequency exceeded 1 in 1000 remained the same following DPC sensitization.

Time point: pre-sensitization, week 0. The treatment: therapeutic diphenylcyclopropenone sensitization with weekly scalp DPC. People who gave samples had alopecia, were 18 to 70 years old, and were suitable for DPC. V lost 0 bases and J 8 bases, leaving 13 bases between the germline ends. The CDR3 spans 14 residues. Germline V gives CDR1 LGHDT, CDR2 YNNKEL (reference sequence). Separate cDNA molecules received unique molecular identifiers, which the library attached to them. TCRdb itself ran the RACE reads through MiXCR, one entry per CDR3 protein. This table holds 40,000 to 50,000 distinct CDR3 sequences, around 12% found once. This clonotype has just a few counts. Its antigen is as yet unknown.

The material was whole blood, obtained in connection with sensitization to the hapten diphenylcyclopropenone (DPC). V is TRBV3-1 and J is TRBJ1-1; D may be TRBD1 (6 bases). The clonotype was recovered from a woman under 40 with alopecia areata. Some clones in this sample may be carry-over from other donors' samples. This CDR3 is CASSQDGGPLEAFF. The CDR3 DNA sequence: TGTGCCAGCAGCCAAGATGGGGGGCCTCTCGAAGCTTTCTTT.